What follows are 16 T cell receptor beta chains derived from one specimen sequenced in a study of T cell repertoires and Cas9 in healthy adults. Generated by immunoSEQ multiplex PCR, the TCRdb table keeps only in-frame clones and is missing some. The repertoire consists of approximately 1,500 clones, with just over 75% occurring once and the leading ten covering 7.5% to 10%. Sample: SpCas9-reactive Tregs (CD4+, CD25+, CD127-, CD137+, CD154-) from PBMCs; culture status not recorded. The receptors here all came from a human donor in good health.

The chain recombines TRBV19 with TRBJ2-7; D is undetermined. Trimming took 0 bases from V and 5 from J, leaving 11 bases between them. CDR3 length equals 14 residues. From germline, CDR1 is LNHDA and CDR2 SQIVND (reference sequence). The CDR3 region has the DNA TGTGCCAGTAGTATAGAGGGAACAGCCGACGAGCAGTACTTC. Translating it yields CASSIEGTADEQYF.

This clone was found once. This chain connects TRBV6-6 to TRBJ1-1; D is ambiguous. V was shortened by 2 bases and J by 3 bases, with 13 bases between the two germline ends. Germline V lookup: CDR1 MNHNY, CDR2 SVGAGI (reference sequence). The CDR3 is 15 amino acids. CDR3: CASSYIDVGYTEAFF. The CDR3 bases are TGTGCCAGCAGTTACATCGACGTAGGGTACACTGAAGCTTTCTTT.

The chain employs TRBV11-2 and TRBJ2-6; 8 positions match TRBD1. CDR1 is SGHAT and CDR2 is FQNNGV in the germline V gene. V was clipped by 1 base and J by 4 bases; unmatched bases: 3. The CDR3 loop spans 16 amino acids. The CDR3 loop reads CASSLAGGRGANVLTF. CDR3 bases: TGTGCCAGCAGCTTAGCAGGGGGCCGGGGGGCCAACGTCCTGACTTTC.

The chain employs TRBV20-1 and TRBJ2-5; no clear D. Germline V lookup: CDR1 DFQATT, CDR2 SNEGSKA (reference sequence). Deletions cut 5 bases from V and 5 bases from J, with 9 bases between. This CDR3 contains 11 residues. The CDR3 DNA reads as TGCAGTGCTGCAAACCGGGAGACCCAGTACTTC. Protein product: CSAANRETQYF.

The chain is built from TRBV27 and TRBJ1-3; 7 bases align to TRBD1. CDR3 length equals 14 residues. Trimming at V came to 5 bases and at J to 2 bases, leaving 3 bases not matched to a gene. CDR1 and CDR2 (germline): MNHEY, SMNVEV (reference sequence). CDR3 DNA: TGTGCCAGCAGTCCCGGACAGGCTGGAAACACCATATATTTT. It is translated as CASSPGQAGNTIYF.

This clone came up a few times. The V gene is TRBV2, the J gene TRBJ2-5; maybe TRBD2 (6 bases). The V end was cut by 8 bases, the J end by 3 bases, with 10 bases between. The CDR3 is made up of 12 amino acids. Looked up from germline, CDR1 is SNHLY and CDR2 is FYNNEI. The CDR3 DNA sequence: TGTGCCAGCGGAGGGGTTGAAGAGACCCAGTACTTC. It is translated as CASGGVEETQYF.

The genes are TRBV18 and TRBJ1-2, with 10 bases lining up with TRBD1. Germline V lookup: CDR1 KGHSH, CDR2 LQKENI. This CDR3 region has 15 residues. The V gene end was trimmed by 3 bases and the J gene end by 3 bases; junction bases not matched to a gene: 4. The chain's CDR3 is CASSPGTGEDYGYTF. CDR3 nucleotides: TGTGCCAGCTCACCCGGGACAGGGGAAGACTATGGCTACACCTTC.

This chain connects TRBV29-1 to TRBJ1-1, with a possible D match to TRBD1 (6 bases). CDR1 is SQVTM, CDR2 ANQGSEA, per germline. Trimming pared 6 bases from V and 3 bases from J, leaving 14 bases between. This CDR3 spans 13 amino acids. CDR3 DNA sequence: TGCAGCGTGGGTCAACAGGGAGACACTGAAGCTTTCTTT. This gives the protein CSVGQQGDTEAFF.

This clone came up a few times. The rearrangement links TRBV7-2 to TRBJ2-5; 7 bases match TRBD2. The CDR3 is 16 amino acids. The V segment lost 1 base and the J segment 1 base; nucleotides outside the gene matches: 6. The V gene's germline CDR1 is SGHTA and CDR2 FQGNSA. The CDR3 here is CASSLGVAGTQETQYF. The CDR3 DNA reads TGTGCCAGCAGCTTAGGGGTAGCGGGTACCCAAGAGACCCAGTACTTC.

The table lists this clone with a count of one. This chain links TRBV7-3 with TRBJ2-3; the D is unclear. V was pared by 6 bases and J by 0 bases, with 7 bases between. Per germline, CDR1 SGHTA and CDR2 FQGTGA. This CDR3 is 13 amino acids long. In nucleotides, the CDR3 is TGTGCCAGCAGTACTGAGAGCACAGATACGCAGTATTTT. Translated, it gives CASSTESTDTQYF.

CDR3 sequence reads: CSVVVSQETQYF. CDR3 sequence (DNA): TGCAGCGTTGTTGTCTCCCAAGAGACCCAGTACTTC. The genes are TRBV29-1 and TRBJ2-5; no definite D call. V was pared by 4 bases and J by 1 base, with 7 bases between. Germline V lookup: CDR1 SQVTM, CDR2 ANQGSEA. This CDR3 has 12 amino acids.

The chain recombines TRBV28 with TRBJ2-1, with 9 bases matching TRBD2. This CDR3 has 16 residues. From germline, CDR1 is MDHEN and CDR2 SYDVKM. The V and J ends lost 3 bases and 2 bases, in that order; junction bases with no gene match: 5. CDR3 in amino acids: CASSFRLAGTYNEQFF. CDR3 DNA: TGTGCCAGCAGTTTTCGCCTAGCGGGAACCTACAATGAGCAGTTCTTC.

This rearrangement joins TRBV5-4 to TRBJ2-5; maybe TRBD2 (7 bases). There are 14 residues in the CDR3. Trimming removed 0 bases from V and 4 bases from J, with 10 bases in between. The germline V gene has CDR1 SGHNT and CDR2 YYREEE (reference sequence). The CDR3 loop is CASSLVAGAETQYF. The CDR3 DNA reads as TGTGCCAGCAGCTTGGTTGCGGGGGCAGAGACCCAGTACTTC.

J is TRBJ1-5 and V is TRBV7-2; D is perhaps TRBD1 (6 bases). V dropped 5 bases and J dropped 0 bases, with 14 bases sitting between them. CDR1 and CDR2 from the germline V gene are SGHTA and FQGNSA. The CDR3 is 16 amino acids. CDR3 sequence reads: CASSPRGTHSNQPQHF. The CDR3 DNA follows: TGTGCCAGCAGCCCGAGGGGGACTCATAGCAATCAGCCCCAGCATTTT. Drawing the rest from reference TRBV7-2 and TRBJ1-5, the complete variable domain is GAGVSQSPSNKVTEKGKDVELRCDPISGHTALYWYRQSLGQGLEFLIYFQGNSAPDKSGLPSDRFSAERTGGSVSTLTIQRTQQEDSAVYLCASSPRGTHSNQPQHFGDGTRLSIL.

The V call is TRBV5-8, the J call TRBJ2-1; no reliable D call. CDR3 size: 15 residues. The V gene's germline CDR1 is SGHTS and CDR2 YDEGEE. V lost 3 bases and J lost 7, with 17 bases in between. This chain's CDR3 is CASSSTSTPPNEQFF. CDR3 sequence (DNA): TGTGCCAGCAGCTCGACGTCCACTCCGCCGAATGAGCAGTTCTTC.

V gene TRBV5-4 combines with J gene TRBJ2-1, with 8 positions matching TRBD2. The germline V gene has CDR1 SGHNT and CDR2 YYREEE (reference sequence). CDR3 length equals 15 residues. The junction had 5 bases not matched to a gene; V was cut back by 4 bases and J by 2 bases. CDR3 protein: CASSAGGGAYNEQFF. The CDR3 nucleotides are TGTGCCAGCAGCGCCGGGGGGGGCGCCTACAATGAGCAGTTCTTC.